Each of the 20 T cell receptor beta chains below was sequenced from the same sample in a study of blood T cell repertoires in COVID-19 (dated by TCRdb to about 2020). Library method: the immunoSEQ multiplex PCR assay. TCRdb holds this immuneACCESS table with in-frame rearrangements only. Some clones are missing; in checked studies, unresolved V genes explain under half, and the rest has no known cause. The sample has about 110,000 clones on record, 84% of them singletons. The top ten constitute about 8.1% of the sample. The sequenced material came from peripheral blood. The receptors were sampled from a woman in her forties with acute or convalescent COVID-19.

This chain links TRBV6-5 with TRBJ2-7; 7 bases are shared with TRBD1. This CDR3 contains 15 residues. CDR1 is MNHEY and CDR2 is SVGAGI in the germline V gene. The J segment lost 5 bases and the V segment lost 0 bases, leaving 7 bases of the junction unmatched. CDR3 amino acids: CASSYSTRGSDEQYF. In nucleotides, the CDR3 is TGTGCCAGCAGTTACTCGACCAGGGGGTCGGACGAGCAGTACTTC.

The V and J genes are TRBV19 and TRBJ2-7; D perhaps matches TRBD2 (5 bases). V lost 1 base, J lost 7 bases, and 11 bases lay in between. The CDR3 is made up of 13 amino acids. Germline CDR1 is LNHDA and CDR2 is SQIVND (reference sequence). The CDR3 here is CASSIGGRGEQYF. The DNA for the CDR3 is TGTGCCAGTAGTATAGGCGGGCGTGGGGAGCAGTACTTC.

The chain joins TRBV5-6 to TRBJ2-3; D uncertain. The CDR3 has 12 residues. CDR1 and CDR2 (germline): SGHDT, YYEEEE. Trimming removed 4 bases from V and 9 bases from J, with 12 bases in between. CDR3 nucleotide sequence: TGTGCCAGCAGCCCTACCGGCGGAACGCAGTATTTT. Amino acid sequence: CASSPTGGTQYF.

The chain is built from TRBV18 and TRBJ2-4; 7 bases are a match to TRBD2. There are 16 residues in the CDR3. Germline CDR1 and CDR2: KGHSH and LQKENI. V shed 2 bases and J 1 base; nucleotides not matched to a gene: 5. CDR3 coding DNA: TGTGCCAGCTCACCAGTAGCGGGTAGCGCCAAAAACATTCAGTACTTC. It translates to CASSPVAGSAKNIQYF.

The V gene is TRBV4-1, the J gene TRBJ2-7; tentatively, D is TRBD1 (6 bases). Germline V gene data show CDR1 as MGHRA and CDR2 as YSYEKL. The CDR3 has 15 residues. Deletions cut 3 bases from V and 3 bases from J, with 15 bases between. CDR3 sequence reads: CASSQQGPLIYEQYF. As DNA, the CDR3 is TGCGCCAGCAGCCAGCAGGGGCCCTTGATCTACGAGCAGTACTTC.

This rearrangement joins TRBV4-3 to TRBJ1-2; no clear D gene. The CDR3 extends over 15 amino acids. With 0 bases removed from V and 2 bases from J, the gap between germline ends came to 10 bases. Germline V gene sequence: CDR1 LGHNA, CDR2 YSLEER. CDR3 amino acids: CASSQDGQPNYGYTF. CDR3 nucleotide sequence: TGCGCCAGCAGCCAAGATGGGCAGCCCAACTATGGCTACACCTTC.

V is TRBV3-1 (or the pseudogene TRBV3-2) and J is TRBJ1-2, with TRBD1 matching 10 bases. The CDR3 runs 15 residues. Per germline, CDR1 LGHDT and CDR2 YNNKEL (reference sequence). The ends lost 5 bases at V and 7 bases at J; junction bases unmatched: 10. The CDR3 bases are TGTGCCAGCAGCTCCGGACAGGGGGTTGGTGGTGGCTACACCTTC. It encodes CASSSGQGVGGGYTF.

CDR3 in DNA: TGTGCCAGCAGCTTAAATCAGGGAAAACTGTTTTTT. Translating it yields CASSLNQGKLFF. The rearrangement links TRBV11-2 to TRBJ1-4; possible D gene TRBD1, 5 bases. The length of the CDR3 is 12 residues. V dropped 2 bases and J dropped 10 bases, with 8 bases sitting between them. In germline, CDR1 is SGHAT, CDR2 FQNNGV.

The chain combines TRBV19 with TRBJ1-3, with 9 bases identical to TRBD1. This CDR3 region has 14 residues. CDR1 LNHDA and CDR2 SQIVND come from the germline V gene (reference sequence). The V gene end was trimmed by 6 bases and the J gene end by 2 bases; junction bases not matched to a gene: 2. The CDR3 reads CASRGTGTGNTIYF. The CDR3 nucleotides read TGTGCCAGTAGAGGGACAGGGACTGGAAACACCATATATTTT. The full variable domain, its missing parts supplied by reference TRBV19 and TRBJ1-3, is DGGITQSPKYLFRKEGQNVTLSCEQNLNHDAMYWYRQDPGQGLRLIYYSQIVNDFQKGDIAEGYSVSREKKESFPLTVTSAQKNPTAFYLCASRGTGTGNTIYFGEGSWLTVV.

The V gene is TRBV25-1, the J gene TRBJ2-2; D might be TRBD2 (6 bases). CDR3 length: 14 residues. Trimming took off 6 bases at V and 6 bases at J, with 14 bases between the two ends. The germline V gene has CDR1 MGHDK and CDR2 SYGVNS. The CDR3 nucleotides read TGTGCCAGCAGACCGCTGGGGGGTTCCGGGGAGCTGTTTTTT. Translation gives CASRPLGGSGELFF.

CDR3 bases: TGTGCCACCAGCGTTCGACAGGGGTCAAACACTGAAGCTTTCTTT. Protein: CATSVRQGSNTEAFF. V gene TRBV15 combines with J gene TRBJ1-1, with TRBD1 matching 8 bases. This CDR3 region has 15 residues. Trimming removed 5 bases from V and 2 bases from J; junction bases left unmatched: 7. The V gene's germline CDR1 is LNHNV and CDR2 YYDKDF (reference sequence).

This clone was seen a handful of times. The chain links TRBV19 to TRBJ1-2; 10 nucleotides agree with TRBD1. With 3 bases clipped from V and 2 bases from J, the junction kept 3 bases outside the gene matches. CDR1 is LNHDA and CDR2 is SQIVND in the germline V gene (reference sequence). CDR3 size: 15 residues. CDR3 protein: CASSMWDRGNYGYTF. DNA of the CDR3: TGTGCCAGTAGTATGTGGGACAGGGGCAACTATGGCTACACCTTC.

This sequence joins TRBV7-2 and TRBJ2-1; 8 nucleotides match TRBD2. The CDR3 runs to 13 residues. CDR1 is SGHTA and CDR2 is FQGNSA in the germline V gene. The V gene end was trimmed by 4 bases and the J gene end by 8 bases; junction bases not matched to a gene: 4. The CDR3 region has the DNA TGTGCCAGCAGCTCCGGGGGGGATGATGAGCAGTTCTTC. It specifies CASSSGGDDEQFF.

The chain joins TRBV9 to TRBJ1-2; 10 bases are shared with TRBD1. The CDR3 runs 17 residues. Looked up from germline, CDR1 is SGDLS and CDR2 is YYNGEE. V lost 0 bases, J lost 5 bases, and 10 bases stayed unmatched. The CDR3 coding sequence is TGTGCCAGCAGCGTAGGGTTATTAGGGACAGGGGATTATGGCTACACCTTC. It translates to CASSVGLLGTGDYGYTF.

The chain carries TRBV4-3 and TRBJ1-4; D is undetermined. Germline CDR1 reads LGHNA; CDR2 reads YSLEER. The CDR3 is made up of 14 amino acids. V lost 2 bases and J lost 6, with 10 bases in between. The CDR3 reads CASSQSVGDEKLFF. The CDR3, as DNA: TGCGCCAGCAGCCAATCGGTCGGGGATGAAAAACTGTTTTTT.

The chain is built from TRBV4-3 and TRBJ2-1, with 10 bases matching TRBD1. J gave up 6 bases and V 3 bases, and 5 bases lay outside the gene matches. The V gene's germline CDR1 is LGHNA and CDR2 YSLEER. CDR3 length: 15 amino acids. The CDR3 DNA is TGCGCCAGCAGCCAGCCGGGACAGGGGTCCAATGAGCAGTTCTTC. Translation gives CASSQPGQGSNEQFF.

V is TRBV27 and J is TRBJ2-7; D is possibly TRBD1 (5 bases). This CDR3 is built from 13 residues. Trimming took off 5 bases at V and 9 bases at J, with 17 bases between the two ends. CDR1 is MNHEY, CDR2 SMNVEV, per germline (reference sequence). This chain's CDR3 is CASSLVGFGAQYF. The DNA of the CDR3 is TGTGCCAGCAGTCTGGTCGGGTTTGGGGCGCAGTACTTC.

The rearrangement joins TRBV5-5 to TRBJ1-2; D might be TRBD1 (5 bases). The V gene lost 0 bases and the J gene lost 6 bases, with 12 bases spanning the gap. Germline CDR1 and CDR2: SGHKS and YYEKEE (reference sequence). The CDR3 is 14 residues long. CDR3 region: CASSLEQGRHGYTF. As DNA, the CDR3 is TGTGCCAGCAGCTTGGAGCAGGGTAGGCATGGCTACACCTTC.

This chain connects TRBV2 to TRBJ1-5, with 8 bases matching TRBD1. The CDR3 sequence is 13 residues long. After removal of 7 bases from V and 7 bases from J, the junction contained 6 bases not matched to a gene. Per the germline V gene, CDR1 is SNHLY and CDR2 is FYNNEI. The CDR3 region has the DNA TGTGCCAGCAAAGGGCAGGGGGCGCAGCCCCAGCATTTT. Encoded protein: CASKGQGAQPQHF.

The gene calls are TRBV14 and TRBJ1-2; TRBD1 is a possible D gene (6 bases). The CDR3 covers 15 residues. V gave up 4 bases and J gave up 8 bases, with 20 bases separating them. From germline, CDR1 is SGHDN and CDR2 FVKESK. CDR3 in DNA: TGTGCCAGCAGCCCGCGTGGGACACCACCGGAGGGCTACACCTTC. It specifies CASSPRGTPPEGYTF.